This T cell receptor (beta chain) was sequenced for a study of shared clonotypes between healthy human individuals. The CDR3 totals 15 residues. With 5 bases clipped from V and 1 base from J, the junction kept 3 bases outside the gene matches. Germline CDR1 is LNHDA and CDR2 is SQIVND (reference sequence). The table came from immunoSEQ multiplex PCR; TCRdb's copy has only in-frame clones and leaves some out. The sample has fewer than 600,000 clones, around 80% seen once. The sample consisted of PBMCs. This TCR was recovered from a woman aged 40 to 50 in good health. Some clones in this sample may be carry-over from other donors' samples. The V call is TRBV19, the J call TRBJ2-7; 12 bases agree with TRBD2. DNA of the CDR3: TGTGCCAGTAGTGTTGGACTAGCGGGATCCTACGAGCAGTACTTC. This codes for CASSVGLAGSYEQYF.